The 32 T cell receptor beta chains below come from one sample, sequenced in a study of blood T cell repertoires in COVID-19. Here immunoSEQ multiplex PCR was the method, and the copy in TCRdb shows in-frame clones only, minus some. The sample lists about 190,000 clones, 80% occurring once. Sequenced material: peripheral blood. The origin of the receptors is a man between 60 and 75 years old with acute or convalescent COVID-19.

J is TRBJ1-1 and V is TRBV23-1; 9 bases are a match to TRBD1. TRBV23-1 is recorded as an ORF, its role being uncertain. The CDR3 is 14 amino acids. J lost 4 bases, V lost 3 bases, and 3 bases had no gene match. The DNA of the CDR3 is TGCGCCAGCAGTCAGGGACAGGGTTGCACTGAAGCTTTCTTT. It is translated as CASSQGQGCTEAFF.

The chain couples TRBV12-3 or TRBV12-4 to TRBJ1-5, with a tentative D call TRBD1 (6 bases). The CDR3 has 13 amino acids. The V gene lost 6 bases and the J gene lost 5 bases, with 11 bases spanning the gap. The CDR3: CASRTGIDQPQHF. The CDR3 coding sequence is TGTGCCAGCAGAACAGGGATAGATCAGCCCCAGCATTTT.

The rearrangement joins TRBV7-9 to TRBJ1-4; possible D gene TRBD1, 5 bases. V was shortened by 5 bases and J by 1 base, with 11 bases between the two germline ends. CDR3 length: 15 amino acids. Germline V gene data show CDR1 as SEHNR and CDR2 as FQNEAQ (reference sequence). In DNA form, the CDR3 reads TGTGCCAGCAGCCAGGTGGGGGGAACTAATGAAAAACTGTTTTTT. This gives the protein CASSQVGGTNEKLFF.

This clone showed up just once. This sequence joins TRBV10-3 and TRBJ2-5; 10 nucleotides line up with TRBD1. Trimming took 2 bases from V and 5 from J; bases not matched to a gene: 11. The CDR3 length is 17 residues. From germline, CDR1 is ENHRY and CDR2 SYGVKD. CDR3: CAISEAEPGQGLETQYF. The CDR3 region has the DNA TGTGCCATCAGTGAGGCGGAGCCGGGACAGGGGTTGGAGACCCAGTACTTC.

The chain combines TRBV6-2 or TRBV6-3 with TRBJ2-1; 9 bases agree with TRBD1. The germline V gene has CDR1 MNHEY and CDR2 SVGEGT. V shed 5 bases and J 2 bases; nucleotides not matched to a gene: 1. This CDR3 comprises 14 residues. The CDR3 reads CASSTGGAYNEQFF. For the CDR3, the DNA is TGTGCCAGCAGTACAGGGGGCGCCTACAATGAGCAGTTCTTC.

The chain links TRBV2 to TRBJ2-7; 8 bases agree with TRBD1. The length of the CDR3 is 15 residues. V dropped 2 bases and J dropped 6; count of bases not matched to a gene: 9. Germline CDR1 reads SNHLY; CDR2 reads FYNNEI. The chain's CDR3 is CASSEWQGARSEQYF. The CDR3 bases are TGTGCCAGCAGTGAATGGCAGGGGGCCCGTAGCGAGCAGTACTTC.

The chain combines TRBV30 with TRBJ1-5, with D tentatively TRBD1 (6 bases). V was shortened by 0 bases and J by 6 bases, with 18 bases between the two germline ends. Germline V gene data show CDR1 as GTSNPN and CDR2 as SVGIG (reference sequence). CDR3 length: 16 amino acids. The CDR3 is CAWSVPGQLYSQPQHF. CDR3 in DNA: TGTGCCTGGAGTGTACCGGGACAACTTTACAGTCAGCCCCAGCATTTT.

The V and J genes are TRBV7-9 and TRBJ1-2, with D uncertain. Germline-derived CDR1 and CDR2 are SEHNR and FQNEAQ (reference sequence). V was pared by 3 bases and J by 0 bases, with 8 bases between. The CDR3 is 14 amino acids. The CDR3 loop is CASSFNGPNYGYTF. The CDR3 coding sequence is TGTGCCAGCAGCTTCAACGGTCCTAACTATGGCTACACCTTC.

The gene calls are TRBV7-8 and TRBJ1-6; 7 bases match TRBD1. In germline, CDR1 is SGHVS, CDR2 FQNEAQ. The CDR3 runs 16 residues. Trimming removed 1 base from V and 6 bases from J; junction bases left unmatched: 6. In DNA, the CDR3 is TGTGCCAGCAGCTTAGTTGAGGGGGCTCGTAATTCACCCCTCCACTTT. Its protein product is CASSLVEGARNSPLHF.

Worth noting for this clone: The junction shows a germline mismatch at one end, possibly a read error. The chain carries TRBV14 and TRBJ1-3; 10 nucleotides agree with TRBD1. Germline loops: CDR1 SGHDN, CDR2 FVKESK. The CDR3 runs 17 residues. The CDR3 sequence is CASPDRGLIGRGNTMYF. The CDR3 nucleotides are TGTGCCAGCCCCGACAGGGGGCTAATCGGGAGGGGAAACACCATGTATTTT.

This clone was detected only once. The V call is TRBV3-1 (or the pseudogene TRBV3-2), the J call TRBJ1-5, with TRBD1 as a possible D gene (6 bases). The V end was cut by 4 bases, the J end by 5 bases, with 18 bases between. The CDR3 sequence is 16 residues long. Germline V gene sequence: CDR1 LGHDT, CDR2 YNNKEL (reference sequence). In DNA form, the CDR3 reads TGTGCCAGCAGCCTAGGGGGAGGGAGAAGGGATCAGCCCCAGCATTTT. As protein: CASSLGGGRRDQPQHF.

This chain links TRBV7-3 with TRBJ2-2, with 8 nucleotides matching TRBD1. V lost 3 bases and J lost 0; bases outside the gene matches: 12. This CDR3 has 19 residues. Germline V lookup: CDR1 SGHTA, CDR2 FQGTGA. The CDR3 DNA follows: TGTGCCAGCAGCTTGTCAACGCTTCGACAGGGGCCGAACACCGGGGAGCTGTTTTTT. Residues: CASSLSTLRQGPNTGELFF.

The genes are TRBV6-5 and TRBJ1-1; D uncertain. V dropped 2 bases and J dropped 1 base, with 5 bases sitting between them. The CDR3 runs 13 residues. Germline-derived CDR1 and CDR2 are MNHEY and SVGAGI. The CDR3, as DNA: TGTGCCAGCAGTTACAACGGGAACACTGAAGCTTTCTTT. Its translation is CASSYNGNTEAFF.

J is TRBJ2-1 and V is TRBV6-5, with 8 bases that match TRBD2. V lost 6 bases and J lost 1; bases outside the gene matches: 2. Germline V gene data show CDR1 as MNHEY and CDR2 as SVGAGI. The CDR3 sequence is 14 residues long. The DNA of the CDR3 is TGTGCCAGCAGCCGGGAGGGGTCCTACAATGAGCAGTTCTTC. This encodes CASSREGSYNEQFF.

This clone was seen only once. This chain uses TRBV5-1 with TRBJ2-5; a possible D gene is TRBD2 (5 bases). The CDR3 sequence is 14 residues long. V lost 4 bases, J lost 5 bases, and 15 bases lay in between. The germline V gene encodes CDR1 SGHRS and CDR2 YFSETQ. CDR3 sequence (DNA): TGCGCCAGCAGCCCGGGGAGTATCGGGGAGACCCAGTACTTC. Translation: CASSPGSIGETQYF.

Regarding this clone: The junction shows a germline mismatch at one end, possibly a read error. The V gene is TRBV27, the J gene TRBJ2-3, with D possibly TRBD2 on 6 matching bases. The CDR3 extends over 13 amino acids. CDR1 is MNHEY and CDR2 is SMNVEV in the germline V gene (reference sequence). CDR3 loop: CATSQGGADTQYF. DNA for the CDR3: TGTGCCACCAGTCAGGGCGGGGCAGATACGCAGTATTTT.

This clone is a singleton in its sample. The chain combines TRBV20-1 with TRBJ1-2, with 8 bases aligning to TRBD1. The CDR3 has 11 amino acids. CDR1 DFQATT and CDR2 SNEGSKA come from the germline V gene (reference sequence). V lost 1 base to trimming and J lost 8 bases; unmatched junction nucleotides: 0. The CDR3, as DNA: TGCAGTGCTAGAGGACAGGGGGGCTACACCTTC. Amino acids: CSARGQGGYTF.

This clone was picked up a small number of times. The chain combines TRBV5-4 with TRBJ2-5, with 8 bases that match TRBD2. The CDR3 loop spans 11 amino acids. The V gene's germline CDR1 is SGHNT and CDR2 YYREEE (reference sequence). Trimming took 10 bases from V and 2 from J; bases not matched to a gene: 1. CDR3 nucleotide sequence: TGTGCCTCGGGGGGGCAAGAGACCCAGTACTTC. Translating gives CASGGQETQYF.

This clone turned up a few times. J is TRBJ1-6 and V is TRBV27, with D hard to call. Trimming removed 0 bases from V and 8 bases from J, with 8 bases in between. This CDR3 region has 14 residues. CDR1 is MNHEY, CDR2 SMNVEV, per germline (reference sequence). DNA of the CDR3: TGTGCCAGCAGTTTATCGCGACTAGATTCACCCCTCCACTTT. It yields the protein CASSLSRLDSPLHF.

J is TRBJ2-7 and V is TRBV21-1; the table names TRBD2, a call not compared with the DNA. TRBV21-1 is marked as a pseudogene. CDR3 size: 14 residues. The CDR3 DNA reads TGTGCCACCCCACTTACTAGCGAAAACTACGAGCAGTACTTC. The encoded protein is CATPLTSENYEQYF.

For this clone: Distinct nucleotide sequences in the sample also encode this CDR3. V usage is TRBV5-1 and J usage is TRBJ2-7; D not resolved. The CDR3 spans 14 residues. Germline CDR1 reads SGHRS; CDR2 reads YFSETQ. V shed 0 bases and J shed 5 bases, with 12 bases lying between them. The DNA of the CDR3 is TGCGCCAGCAGCTTGGCGGGTGGAACCCACGAGCAGTACTTC. This encodes CASSLAGGTHEQYF.

The sample holds a few counts of this clone. Here the CDR3 reads CASSLRGGRVTDTQYF. The CDR3 region has the DNA TGTGCCAGCAGCTTGAGAGGGGGCCGGGTGACAGATACGCAGTATTTT. V usage is TRBV7-9 and J usage is TRBJ2-3, with 7 bases aligning to TRBD1. Germline values: CDR1 SEHNR, CDR2 FQNEAQ (reference sequence). This CDR3 contains 16 residues. V shed 3 bases and J 3 bases; nucleotides not matched to a gene: 9.

The chain employs TRBV4-3 and TRBJ2-3; 7 nucleotides agree with TRBD2. The V gene's germline CDR1 is LGHNA and CDR2 YSLEER. The CDR3 contains 17 residues. The V and J ends lost 0 bases and 3 bases, in that order; junction bases with no gene match: 9. The CDR3: CASSQDAGGKPTDTQYF. In nucleotides, the CDR3 is TGCGCCAGCAGCCAAGATGCCGGGGGGAAACCTACAGATACGCAGTATTTT.

The V call is TRBV19, the J call TRBJ1-2, with TRBD1 matching over 9 bases. The CDR3 spans 15 residues. CDR1 is LNHDA and CDR2 is SQIVND in the germline V gene (reference sequence). V was clipped by 4 bases and J by 5 bases; unmatched bases: 8. CDR3 coding DNA: TGTGCCAGTAGTAACCGGGACAGGGACACGTATGGCTACACCTTC. Protein sequence: CASSNRDRDTYGYTF.

Notes on this clone: Distinct nucleotide sequences in the sample also encode this CDR3. The gene calls are TRBV12-3 or TRBV12-4 and TRBJ2-7; 10 bases are a match to TRBD1. V dropped 3 bases and J dropped 4; count of bases not matched to a gene: 0. The length of the CDR3 is 13 residues. CDR3 nucleotides: TGTGCCAGCAGTTTGGGACAGGGGTACGAGCAGTACTTC. As protein: CASSLGQGYEQYF.

This chain connects TRBV2 to TRBJ1-1; a weak D match, TRBD1 (6 bases). CDR1 and CDR2 (germline): SNHLY, FYNNEI. The CDR3 is 14 amino acids. Trimming took off 7 bases at V and 0 bases at J, with 12 bases between the two ends. This chain's CDR3 is CASTTGYMNTEAFF. DNA for the CDR3: TGTGCCAGCACCACAGGGTACATGAACACTGAAGCTTTCTTT.

The chain carries TRBV11-1 and TRBJ1-1; D remains unclear. Germline V gene lookup returns CDR1 SGHAT and CDR2 FQDESV (reference sequence). The CDR3 runs to 14 residues. Trimming removed 2 bases from V and 1 base from J, with 8 bases in between. The CDR3 reads CASSLSGQNTEAFF. Written as DNA, the CDR3 is TGTGCCAGCAGCTTATCGGGTCAGAACACTGAAGCTTTCTTT.

This clone was seen once. This chain joins TRBV11-3 and TRBJ2-1; 9 bases match TRBD1. This CDR3 comprises 14 residues. Losses at the gene ends were 5 bases for V and 6 bases for J; bases not matched to a gene: 5. The germline V gene encodes CDR1 SGHNT and CDR2 YENEEA. The CDR3 here is CASSKRTGANEQFF. Here the CDR3 DNA reads TGTGCCAGCAGCAAGCGGACAGGGGCCAATGAGCAGTTCTTC.

The chain combines TRBV6-6 with TRBJ2-4; 12 nucleotides align to TRBD2. After removal of 5 bases from V and 1 base from J, the junction contained 6 bases not matched to a gene. The CDR3 contains 17 residues. The germline CDR1 and CDR2 sequences are MNHNY and SVGAGI (reference sequence). The CDR3 spells CASSLLAGGPAKNIQYF. In DNA, the CDR3 is TGTGCCAGCAGTCTTCTAGCGGGAGGGCCCGCCAAAAACATTCAGTACTTC.

V and J are TRBV2 and TRBJ2-1; D perhaps matches TRBD2 (6 bases). The CDR3 is 14 amino acids. CDR1 is SNHLY and CDR2 is FYNNEI in the germline V gene. V shed 7 bases and J shed 10 bases, with 20 bases lying between them. This chain's CDR3 is CASKSPRLVREQFF. CDR3 in DNA: TGTGCCAGCAAAAGTCCGCGACTAGTGAGAGAGCAGTTCTTC.

With regard to this clone: Within the sample, other DNA sequences also encode this same CDR3. V usage is TRBV18 and J usage is TRBJ2-1; 8 nucleotides agree with TRBD2. Germline CDR1 is KGHSH and CDR2 is LQKENI. This CDR3 has 16 amino acids. V lost 0 bases to trimming and J lost 1 base; unmatched junction nucleotides: 2. This CDR3 reads CASSPPSGGSYNEQFF. The CDR3 nucleotides are TGTGCCAGCTCACCACCGAGCGGGGGTTCCTACAATGAGCAGTTCTTC.

The CDR3, as DNA: TGTGCTAGTGGTTTTTTGGAGGGACTTCAGCCCCAGCATTTT. It specifies CASGFLEGLQPQHF. This chain connects TRBV12-5 to TRBJ1-5, with D maybe TRBD1 (5 bases). This CDR3 region has 14 residues. Germline V lookup: CDR1 LGHNT, CDR2 FRNRAP. The ends were cut back, 3 bases at V and 6 bases at J, with 12 bases in the middle.